The subject of this entry is one T cell receptor (beta chain). This clonotype was picked up many times. The clone's antigen remains unknown. Per-base quality was not reported, and no clone a single base away is much larger than it. The TCR beta CDR3 regions were amplified from the RNA transcripts. The TCR CDR3 was subjected to a first round of RT-PCR using the HTBI primer set and the Qiagen OneStep RT-PCR kit. The libraries were constructed in a second round of multiplex PCR and then size-selected and purified. The libraries were sequenced on an Illumina HiSeq2000 using paired-end 100 bp reads. As for the authors' bioinformatics: Raw data were processed with SOAPnuke, discarding reads with adapters, uncalled bases, mean Phred below 15, or no exact constant-primer or identifier match. High-quality paired reads were merged with COPE v1.2.5, and unique nucleotide sequences were defined as clonotypes. MiTCR v1.1 was used to align clonotypes to the IMGT TRBV, TRBD and TRBJ reference segments. Only V-J combinations with frequency above 0.0001, covering 98% to 99.2% of repertoires, were analysed. The TCS score was defined as F50 (clonal expansion) divided by E x V (chaos), with BLOSUM62-based TCRdist calculated between CDR3 peptides within each V-J. Welch's t-statistics and random forest reduced fewer than 550 V-J features to roughly 13, which were used in a naive Bayes classifier (R e1071). TCRdb reprocessing: public reads trimmed at Q25 with fastp, clones called with MiXCR, in-frame beta chains kept. Under each unique CDR3 protein, matching rows form one entry showing the most common genes and DNA. TCRdb assigned the V and J calls; the authors' analysis was not used. The sample records fewer than 900,000 distinct CDR3 sequences, around 20% of which are singletons. The ten largest make up approximately 15% of the sample.

This record comes from a study of T cells in Graves' hyperthyroidism and ophthalmopathy (dated by TCRdb to between 2018 and 2021). Background on the whole study: Peripheral blood samples were taken at the time of initial diagnosis, prior to any treatment. TCR V-J signatures able to tell the groups apart were searched for in a discovery cohort of approximately 95 patients, of whom roughly 42 had Graves' ophthalmopathy and 55 to 65 had stable Graves' hyperthyroidism. Whether ophthalmopathy could be predicted prospectively was tested in an independent validation cohort made up of 18 to 20 hyperthyroidism patients plus 17 patients who later progressed to ophthalmopathy. The roughly 91 discovery patients were randomly split 7:3 into training and test sets. In several Graves' hyperthyroidism patients, the study also compared T-cell repertoires from thyroid tissue with T-cell repertoires from blood. After blood sampling, hyperthyroidism patients were treated with methimazole at a starting dose of 30 mg daily, and ophthalmopathy patients were treated with high-dose intravenous methylprednisolone. The paper describes TCR Vbeta CDR3 sequencing of 135 peripheral blood samples, made up of about 40 ophthalmopathy patients, 70 to 80 hyperthyroidism patients and 17 progressor patients. The investigation overall reported the following: In validation, progression to ophthalmopathy was predicted by the model with nearly 71% sensitivity and around 75% specificity, a median of approximately 7.1 months before onset. Sample size was not statistically predetermined, and investigators were not blinded to group allocation. A 13 V-J signature model separated ophthalmopathy from stable hyperthyroidism, with around 90% sensitivity and roughly 81% specificity in cross-validation and 80%/75% in testing. Most expanded thyroid clonotypes (frequency above 0.001) were also detected in blood, suggesting blood repertoires may reflect thyroid immune responses.

Hyperthyroidism patients were newly diagnosed, had a disease duration of under 2 months, and were aged 18 to 65 years. Any patient with an uncontrolled infection, another autoimmune disease, pregnancy or lactation was excluded. Diagnoses were established on the basis of clinical symptoms, serum thyroxine and TRAb, thyroid ultrasound, and orbital computed tomography. For progressor patients, blood was drawn at the first diagnosis of hyperthyroidism, before any ophthalmopathy symptoms had appeared. Ficoll-Paque density gradient centrifugation was used to isolate PBMCs from approximately 11 ml of fresh peripheral blood. Patients classed as progressors first received a Graves' hyperthyroidism diagnosis and then went on to develop ophthalmopathy during follow-up. Total RNA was extracted using Trizol reagent, and RNA quality was assessed on an Agilent 2100 Bioanalyzer. The germline V gene gives CDR1 as ENHRY and CDR2 as SYGVKD. The CDR3 holds 16 amino acids from the cysteine to the phenylalanine. Kept here is only the CDR3 DNA, which spans 48 bases and is read in frame from base 1. The junction carries 16 bases between V and J, which are trimmed by 4 bases and 0 bases respectively.

Sequenced input: blood. This sequence was found in a woman aged 45-59 years with Graves' hyperthyroidism that later progressed to Graves' ophthalmopathy. The chain links TRBV10-3 with TRBJ2-7; the D gene assignment is ambiguous. The CDR3 sequence is CAISGERLRSSYEQYF. The nucleotides read TGTGCCATCAGTGGGGAACGACTTAGGAGCTCCTACGAGCAGTACTTC.